This T cell receptor (beta chain) was retrieved from a study of tumor-infiltrating lymphocytes in glioblastoma multiforme. Study conclusions and caveats: T cells were not sorted into functional subsets.

The CDR3 length is 18 residues. The J segment lost 5 bases and the V segment lost 7 bases, leaving 20 bases of the junction unmatched. There are many counts of this clonotype. Its antigen is currently unknown. TCR beta libraries were built from RNA through three nested multiplex PCR rounds using modified ARM-PCR. Input was about 0.55 ug total RNA, reverse-transcribed with a C-beta primer. Via MiXCR, TCRdb re-called the multiplex PCR reads, giving one row per CDR3 protein. The sample holds about 32,000 distinct CDR3 sequences, under 70% seen once. This chain connects TRBV12-3 or TRBV12-4 to TRBJ2-1; 7 bases align to TRBD2. This TCR was recovered from a male donor with glioblastoma. The sample taken for sequencing was brain tumor tissue. As DNA, the CDR3 is TGTGCCAGCAACCTCCTTACGGACCTAGAGCGGGGCAACAATGAGCAGTTCTTC. Residues: CASNLLTDLERGNNEQFF.